This T cell receptor beta chain was sequenced in a study of T-cell reconstitution after alpha-beta-depleted transplantation in children. Whole-study results and caveats: In patients about two months after transplant, alpha-beta T cells reportedly arose from several hundred expanded graft clones. High day-60 TCRbeta diversity in some patients came from surviving recipient T cells and thymic progenitors. After one year, T-cell counts and TCRbeta diversity mostly came from new T cells.

TCRbeta library construction was performed incorporating unique molecular identifiers. Each CDR3 protein is one row after TCRdb ran MiXCR on the PCR reads. The data show fewer than 550,000 distinct CDR3 sequences, with approximately 10% seen just once and approximately 14% held by the top ten. This clonotype was counted ten times or more. The antigen remains unidentified. The germline gives CDR1 KGHSH, CDR2 LQKENI. V was pared by 8 bases and J by 4 bases, with 14 bases between. The CDR3 contains 13 residues. This specimen consisted of PBMCs, mostly from graft donor cells, obtained 180 days after TCRalphabeta/CD19-depleted stem cell transplant. The gene calls are TRBV18 and TRBJ2-5; TRBD1 is a possible D gene (6 bases). This receptor was taken from a female patient aged 2-9 years who had a stem cell transplant for aplastic anemia, so the T cells may come from the graft donor. The CDR3 bases are TGTGCCAGCAGCCCCAGGGGTGGAGAGACCCAGTACTTC. Translated, it gives CASSPRGGETQYF.